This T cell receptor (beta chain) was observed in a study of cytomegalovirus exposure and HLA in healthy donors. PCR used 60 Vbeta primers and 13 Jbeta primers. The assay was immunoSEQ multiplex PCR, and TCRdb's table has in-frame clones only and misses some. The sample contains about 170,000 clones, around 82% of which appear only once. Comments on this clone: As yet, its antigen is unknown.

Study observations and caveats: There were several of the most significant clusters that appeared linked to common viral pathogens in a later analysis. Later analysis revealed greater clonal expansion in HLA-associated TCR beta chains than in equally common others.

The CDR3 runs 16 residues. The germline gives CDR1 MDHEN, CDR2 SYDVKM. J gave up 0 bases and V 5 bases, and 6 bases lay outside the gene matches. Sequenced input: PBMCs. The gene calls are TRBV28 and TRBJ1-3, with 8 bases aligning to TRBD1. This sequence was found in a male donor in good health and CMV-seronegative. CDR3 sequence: CASSHRTGSSGNTIYF. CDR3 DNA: TGTGCCAGCAGTCATCGGACAGGGAGCTCTGGAAACACCATATATTTT.